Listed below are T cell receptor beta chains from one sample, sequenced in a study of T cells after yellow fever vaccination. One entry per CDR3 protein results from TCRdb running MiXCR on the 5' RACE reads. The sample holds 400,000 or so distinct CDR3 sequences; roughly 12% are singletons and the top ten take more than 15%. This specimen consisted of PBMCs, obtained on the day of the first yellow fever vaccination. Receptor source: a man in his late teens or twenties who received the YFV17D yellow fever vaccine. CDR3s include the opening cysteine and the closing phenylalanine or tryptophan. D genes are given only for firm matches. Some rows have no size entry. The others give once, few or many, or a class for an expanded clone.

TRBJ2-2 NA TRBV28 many TGTGCCAGCAGTTTTTACGCAGTCGCGAACACCGGGGAGCTGTTTTTT CASSFYAVANTGELFF
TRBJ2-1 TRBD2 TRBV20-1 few TGCAGTCCAAAGCGGGGGGGTAGGGATGAGCAGTTCTTC CSPKRGGRDEQFF
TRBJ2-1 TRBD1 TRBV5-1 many TGCGCCAGCAGCCTGACAGGGGGCTCCTACAATGAGCAGTTCTTC CASSLTGGSYNEQFF
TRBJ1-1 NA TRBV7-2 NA TGTGCCAGCAGCCCCCGGGGGGGCCAGACTGAAGCTTTCTTT CASSPRGGQTEAFF
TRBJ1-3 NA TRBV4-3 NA TGCGCCAGCAGCCAAGAACGGGGCCTTGGAAACACCATATATTTT CASSQERGLGNTIYF
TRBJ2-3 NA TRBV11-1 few TGTGCCAGCAGCCTATCAGTGGCAGTAATAGGATTCACAGATACGCAGTATTTT CASSLSVAVIGFTDTQYF
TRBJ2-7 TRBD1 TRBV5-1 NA TGCGCCAGCAGTTATCCGGGACAGAAGTACGAGCAGTACTTC CASSYPGQKYEQYF
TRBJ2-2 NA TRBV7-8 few TGTGCCAGCAGCCTTAAGGGGGCTGGGGGGGAGATCACCGGGGAGCTGTTTTTT CASSLKGAGGEITGELFF
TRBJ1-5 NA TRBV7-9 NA TGTGCCAGCAGCCCGGGACTGGGTCAAGGTACCAATCAGCCCCAGCATTTT CASSPGLGQGTNQPQHF
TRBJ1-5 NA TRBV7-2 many TGTGCCAGCAGCACCCGGGATTATCAGCCCCAGCATTTT CASSTRDYQPQHF
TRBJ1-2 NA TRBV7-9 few TGTGCCCCCGGGGATGGCTACACCTTC CAPGDGYTF
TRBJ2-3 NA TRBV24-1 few TGTGCCACCAGTCCGGGGGGCTCTTACACAGATACGCAGTATTTT CATSPGGSYTDTQYF
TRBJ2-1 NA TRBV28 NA TGTGCCAGCAGGAGGGTAACTGAGCAGTTCTTC CASRRVTEQFF
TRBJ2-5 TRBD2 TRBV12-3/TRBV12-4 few TGTGCCAGCAGTGGGACTAGCGGGGGGCGGGGGACCCAGTACTTC CASSGTSGGRGTQYF
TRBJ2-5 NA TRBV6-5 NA TGTGCCAGCAGTTACACCCCCCGACAGGTCCAAGAGACCCAGTACTTC CASSYTPRQVQETQYF
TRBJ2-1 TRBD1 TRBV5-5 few TGTGCCAGCAGCTCGACAGGGGGGGCATACATTGAGCAGTTCTTC CASSSTGGAYIEQFF
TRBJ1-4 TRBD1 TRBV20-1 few TGCAGTGCTAGCTCCGAGACAGGGGGAGGACTGCGGGAAAAACTGTTTTTT CSASSETGGGLREKLFF
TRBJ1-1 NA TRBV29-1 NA TGCAGCGTTGAGGGGCAGAGACAGAACACTGAAGCTTTCTTT CSVEGQRQNTEAFF
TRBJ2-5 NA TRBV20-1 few TGCAGTGCTAGCTCGGGGTGGGAGACCCAGTACTTC CSASSGWETQYF
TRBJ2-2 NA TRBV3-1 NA TGTGCCAGCAGCCTAGGACCGGGGACAGGGGAGCTGTTTTTT CASSLGPGTGELFF
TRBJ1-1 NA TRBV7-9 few TGTGCCAGCAGCCCCAGGGACCCTGAAGCTTTCTTT CASSPRDPEAFF
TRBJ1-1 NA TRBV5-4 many TGTGCCAGCAGTTCCGCAGCAGGGATGAACACTGAAGCTTTCTTT CASSSAAGMNTEAFF
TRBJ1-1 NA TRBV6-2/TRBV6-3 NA TGTGCCAGCTCCGATGTATGGGAGAGGACTGAAGCTTTCTTT CASSDVWERTEAFF
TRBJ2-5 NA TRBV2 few TGTGCCAGCAGTGAACGATGGGCCCTCCAAGAGACCCAGTACTTC CASSERWALQETQYF
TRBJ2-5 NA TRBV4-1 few TGCGCCAGCAGCCAAGATCCGGGGGTCCAAGAGACCCAGTACTTC CASSQDPGVQETQYF
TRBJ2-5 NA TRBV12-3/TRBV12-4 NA TGTGCCAGCAGCCAGTACCATGGGCCCCAAGAGACCCAGTACTTC CASSQYHGPQETQYF
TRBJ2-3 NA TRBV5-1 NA TGCGCCAGCAGCTTATGGTCCGGGGGGCCCACGAATACGCAGTATTTT CASSLWSGGPTNTQYF
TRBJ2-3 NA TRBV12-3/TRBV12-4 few TGTGCCAGCAGTTTAAGGGTGGACTCACTCACAGATACGCAGTATTTT CASSLRVDSLTDTQYF
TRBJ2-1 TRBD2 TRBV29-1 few TGCAGCGTTGAAATACGGGGGGGGCTATACAATGAGCAGTTCTTC CSVEIRGGLYNEQFF
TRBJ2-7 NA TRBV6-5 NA TGTGCCAGCAGTTACCGAGGTTTGGGGAGCGGGTACGAGCAGTACTTC CASSYRGLGSGYEQYF
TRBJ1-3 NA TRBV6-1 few TGTGCCAGCAGTGAGGACTCTGGAAACACCATATATTTT CASSEDSGNTIYF
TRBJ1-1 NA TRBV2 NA TGTGCCGGGGGAACGCAGGCAAACACTGAAGCTTTCTTT CAGGTQANTEAFF
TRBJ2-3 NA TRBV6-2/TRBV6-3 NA TGTGCCAGCAGTAACCCGGGGAAACACGAAGATACGCAGTATTTT CASSNPGKHEDTQYF
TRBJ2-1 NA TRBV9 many TGTGCCAGCAGCGTAGGAACTAGCACCTACAATGAGCAGTTCTTC CASSVGTSTYNEQFF
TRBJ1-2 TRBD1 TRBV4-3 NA TGCGCCAGCAGCACCCAACAGGGGGCCCACGGATATGGCTACACCTTC CASSTQQGAHGYGYTF
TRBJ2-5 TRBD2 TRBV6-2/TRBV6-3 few TGTGCCAGCAGTTACTCTTCTAGCGGACTACTCCAAGAGACCCAGTACTTC CASSYSSSGLLQETQYF